Here is one TCR beta chain with its context. This record comes from a study of OX40 agonist ivuxolimab in advanced cancers. Sequencing used immunoSEQ multiplex PCR; TCRdb keeps in-frame clones, though not all of them. The sample lists more than 75,000 clones, roughly 87% occurring once. From germline, CDR1 is MDHEN and CDR2 SYDVKM. CDR3 length: 14 amino acids. The ends were cut back, 6 bases at V and 5 bases at J, with 16 bases in the middle. Sequences were derived from CD4+ or CD8+ T cells sorted from blood, sampled in a trial of the OX40 agonist ivuxolimab. The V and J genes are TRBV28 and TRBJ1-1, with D perhaps TRBD1 (6 bases). This sequence originates from an adult with an advanced solid tumor such as melanoma, head and neck, liver or kidney cancer. The CDR3 spells CASSRTAVRTEAFF. For the CDR3, the DNA is TGTGCCAGCAGCCGGACAGCGGTGAGGACTGAAGCTTTCTTT. The entire variable domain, with the rest obtained from reference TRBV28 and TRBJ1-1, is as follows: DVKVTQSSRYLVKRTGEKVFLECVQDMDHENMFWYRQDPGLGLRLIYFSYDVKMKEKGDIPEGYSVSREKKERFSLILESASTNQTSMYLCASSRTAVRTEAFFGQGTRLTVV.